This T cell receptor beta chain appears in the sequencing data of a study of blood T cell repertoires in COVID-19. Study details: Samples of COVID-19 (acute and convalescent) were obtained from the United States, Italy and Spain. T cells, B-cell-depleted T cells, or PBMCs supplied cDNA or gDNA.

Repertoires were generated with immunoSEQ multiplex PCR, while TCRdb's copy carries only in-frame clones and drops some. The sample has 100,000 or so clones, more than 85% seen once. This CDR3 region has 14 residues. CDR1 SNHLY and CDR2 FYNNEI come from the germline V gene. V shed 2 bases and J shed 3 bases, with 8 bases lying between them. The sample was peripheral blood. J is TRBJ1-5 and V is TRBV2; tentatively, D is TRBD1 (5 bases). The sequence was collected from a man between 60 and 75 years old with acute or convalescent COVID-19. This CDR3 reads CASSEQGFNQPQHF. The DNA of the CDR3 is TGTGCCAGCAGTGAACAGGGTTTCAATCAGCCCCAGCATTTT.